Shown below are 8 T cell receptor beta chains from a single sample sequenced in a study of T cells in Graves' hyperthyroidism and ophthalmopathy. Amplification targeted TCR beta CDR3 regions from RNA transcripts. A first-round RT-PCR of the TCR CDR3 used the HTBI primer set. TCRdb called the multiplex PCR reads again in MiXCR, with one record for every CDR3 protein. The sample lists hundreds of thousands of distinct CDR3 sequences, about 14% occurring once. Sequencing was performed on blood. These receptors came from a woman between 18 and 30 years old with Graves' hyperthyroidism.

The rearrangement uses TRBV28 and TRBJ2-3; 10 nucleotides match TRBD1. From germline, CDR1 is MDHEN and CDR2 SYDVKM. The CDR3 is 12 residues long. The CDR3 DNA reads TGTGCTGGACAGGGGGACACAGATACGCAGTATTTT. Amino acid sequence: CAGQGDTDTQYF.

This clonotype was observed many times. The rearrangement joins TRBV2 to TRBJ2-7, with a weak D call TRBD2 (5 bases). There are 13 residues in the CDR3. Germline assignment: CDR1 SNHLY and CDR2 FYNNEI. Deletions cut 6 bases from V and 3 bases from J, with 12 bases between. The CDR3 DNA follows: TGTGCCAGCAGCAGGCTAGAGGGCTACGAGCAGTACTTC. This codes for CASSRLEGYEQYF.

The chain's CDR3 is CASSSSGTSALGTQYF. The CDR3 DNA sequence: TGTGCCAGCAGCTCATCCGGGACTAGCGCCCTAGGGACCCAGTACTTC. The chain carries TRBV5-6 and TRBJ2-5, with 10 nucleotides matching TRBD2. CDR1 and CDR2 from the germline V gene are SGHDT and YYEEEE. V lost 3 bases and J lost 7; bases outside the gene matches: 12. CDR3 length equals 16 residues.

This clonotype was observed at least ten times. This chain connects TRBV20-1 to TRBJ1-1; 8 bases agree with TRBD1. CDR1 DFQATT and CDR2 SNEGSKA come from the germline V gene (reference sequence). J was trimmed by 11 bases and V by 3 bases; bases with no gene match: 11. The CDR3 extends over 13 amino acids. CDR3 loop: CSARVGTGSGAFF. CDR3 sequence (DNA): TGCAGTGCTAGGGTAGGGACAGGCTCTGGTGCTTTCTTT.

This clonotype has ten or more counts. The gene calls are TRBV24-1 and TRBJ2-1; 8 bases are shared with TRBD2. V shed 3 bases, J shed 2 bases, and the junction held 2 bases outside the gene matches. Germline CDR1 and CDR2: KGHDR and SFDVKD. The CDR3 covers 15 residues. Here the CDR3 reads CATSDPGRAYNEQFF. CDR3 coding DNA: TGTGCCACCAGTGATCCCGGGAGGGCCTACAATGAGCAGTTCTTC.

Details on this clonotype: This may be a read error, as it is one base from a much larger clone. The J gene is TRBJ2-1, the V gene TRBV3-1, with 8 bases matching TRBD2. The better agreement between TRBJ2-7 and the DNA end casts doubt on the J call. CDR1 is LGHDT and CDR2 is YNNKEL in the germline V gene (reference sequence). This CDR3 region has 18 residues. CDR3 in amino acids: CASSQVWASGRSYNEQYF. CDR3 DNA: TGTGCCAGCAGCCAGGTATGGGCTAGCGGGCGATCCTACAATGAGCAGTACTTC.

This clonotype was seen ten or more times. J is TRBJ2-1 and V is TRBV7-6; perhaps TRBD2 as D (5 bases). The germline gives CDR1 SGHVS, CDR2 FNYEAQ. Trimming shortened V by 2 bases and J by 0 bases, and 14 bases separated the two germline ends. This CDR3 contains 17 residues. The CDR3 loop reads CASSLPASPSSYNEQFF. The CDR3, as DNA: TGTGCCAGCAGCTTACCGGCTAGCCCGAGCTCCTACAATGAGCAGTTCTTC.

In this sample, this clonotype turned up a few times. In DNA form, the CDR3 reads TGTGCCAGCAGCCAAGTAGGACTATCTTCCTACGAGCAGTACTTC. As protein: CASSQVGLSSYEQYF. The J gene is TRBJ2-7, the V gene TRBV4-2, with a weak D call TRBD2 (6 bases). V shed 1 base and J shed 1 base, with 11 bases lying between them. This CDR3 comprises 15 residues. Germline V gives CDR1 LGHNA, CDR2 YNFKEQ.